The source of this T cell receptor beta chain is a study of graft-versus-host responses after intestinal transplantation (dated by TCRdb to about 2021). Context from the whole study: Multivisceral, liver-intestinal, or isolated intestinal transplants were received by the recipients. All recipients received anti-thymocyte globulin induction followed by maintenance tacrolimus and steroids for 3 to 4 years. Bulk TCR-beta CDR3 sequencing was used to track graft-versus-host and host-versus-graft alloreactive T cell clones in the graft, circulation and bone marrow after intestinal transplantation. Alloreactive clones were identified by sequencing pre-transplant mixed lymphocyte reaction products and comparing these products with unstimulated pre-transplant donor and recipient T cells. The cohort enrolled 20 to 30 intestinal transplant recipients, one of whom was a retransplant, and a few patients without pretransplant specimens were excluded. A peak of at least 4% donor T cells among recipient peripheral blood mononuclear cells was the definition used for donor T cell macrochimerism. Samples from three later patients were sequenced in-house on an Illumina MiSeq with MiXCR processing rather than by the commercial service.

Worth noting for this clone: Its antigen is still unknown. Per-nucleotide qualities are absent, and no much larger clonotype sits a single base away.

The library was obtained by the immunoSEQ multiplex PCR assay. In most patients, genomic DNA was isolated using the Qiagen DNeasy Blood and Tissue Kit and sent frozen to Adaptive Biotechnologies for TCR sequencing. High-throughput TCR-beta CDR3 sequencing of genomic DNA from most patients was performed by Adaptive Biotechnologies. The authors processed their data as follows. TCR sequencing data were retrieved from Adaptive's ImmunoSEQ software for 15 to 20 patients, whereas a few other patients were processed with MiXCR and VDJtools. CD4 versus CD8 sorting errors were corrected by removing sequences found in both subsets at a frequency ratio below 5:1. CDR3 nucleotide sequences shared by donor and recipient were removed because the origin of these sequences could not be assigned. To count as alloreactive, a clone needed at least 2-fold expansion over unstimulated cells and a minimum CFSE-low frequency of 0.002% (template counts) or 0.001% (read counts). Mappable clones were those detected in sequenced pre-transplant spleen, lymph node, or MLR CFSE-low populations of the donor or recipient. Cumulative frequency of alloreactive clones was calculated as a percentage of all sequences weighted by copy number. Imported from immuneACCESS, the table was reduced by TCRdb to in-frame sequences with V and J called. These copies leave out some clones; in studies compared against another copy, an unresolved V gene accounts for under half, and the cause of the remainder is not known. D and trimming were read from the DNA, whereas the V and J calls and clone size are those reported in that table. Within this sample are about 130,000 clones, with more than 90% of them counted one time only. The ten largest clones represent over 0.15% of the sample.

The CDR1 and CDR2 encoded by the germline V gene are SNHLY and FYNNEI. The trim is 2 bases for V and 7 bases for J, with a gap of 8 bases between the germline ends. From its cysteine to its phenylalanine, the CDR3 spans 13 amino acids. Only the CDR3 DNA is retained, 39 bases long and in frame from the first base. What the authors observed across the whole study: The relatively low number and heterogeneity of intestinal transplant patients limited the conclusions. GvH clones turned up in recipient bone marrow, with some appearing earlier in ileal mucosa or blood, a pattern consistent with an intestinal mucosal origin. In the allografts of patients with donor T cell macrochimerism, GvH to HvG T cell clonal ratios were high. Early after transplant, declines in HvG clones were associated with peak levels of circulating GvH clones.

According to the study, the label for this sample's time point signals: cells obtained before transplantation from donor or recipient. CD3+CD4+ and CD3+CD8+ populations were FACS-sorted from unstimulated pre-transplant donor and recipient cells taken from spleen or lymph nodes. The chain links TRBV2 with TRBJ2-2; TRBD1 could be the D gene, as 5 bases match. The TCR comes from a human donor who received an intestinal transplant. The material sequenced was unstimulated CD4+ T cells sorted from spleen or lymph node cells, taken before intestinal transplant. CDR3 loop: CASSERGGGELFF. The sequenced DNA is TGTGCCAGCAGTGAAAGGGGTGGCGGGGAGCTGTTTTTT. Where the CDR3 stops, the reference TRBV2 and TRBJ2-2 genes take over; the full variable domain is EPEVTQTPSHQVTQMGQEVILRCVPISNHLYFYWYRQILGQKVEFLVSFYNNEISEKSEIFDDQFSVERPDGSNFTLKIRSTKLEDSAMYFCASSERGGGELFFGEGSRLTVL.